Sequencing of this T cell receptor beta chain was carried out in a study of shared clonotypes between healthy human individuals. Sequencing was performed with immunoSEQ multiplex PCR; in TCRdb, only in-frame clones are kept and a portion is missing. The sample has roughly 2,000,000 clones, about 95% seen once. Study-wide results and limits: Relative to memory subsets, naive subsets generally showed larger estimated richness.

Germline-derived CDR1 and CDR2 are SEHNR and FQNEAQ (reference sequence). Trimming removed 3 bases from V and 5 bases from J; junction bases left unmatched: 6. The CDR3 has 16 amino acids. A note on this clone: The target antigen is unknown.

CD8 cells classed as naive were CD45RO-negative and positively selected for CCR7, excluding terminally differentiated effector memory CD45RA+ cells. This clonotype was sampled from a man between 18 and 35 years old in good health. Sequenced material: naive CD8+ T cells sorted from blood. This chain connects TRBV7-9 to TRBJ2-1, with TRBD2 matching 11 bases. Here the CDR3 reads CASSFPSGRLHNEQFF. CDR3 DNA: TGTGCCAGCAGCTTTCCTAGCGGGAGGTTACACAATGAGCAGTTCTTC.